This record covers a single TCR beta chain. The target antigen is unknown. Division of CD4+ cells produced a CD45RA+ naive subset and a CD45RA-negative memory subset. This sample is drawn from a study of shared clonotypes between healthy human individuals. Study as a whole: The cohort had two women and three men, ages 18 to 49. CD4 naive and memory got three plates each, CD8 naive two, CD8 memory one. Study-level points and caveats: Generation probability values for non-shared clonotypes were lower than those for clonotypes shared by all four donors.

Deletions cut 5 bases from V and 3 bases from J, with 13 bases between. The CDR3 runs to 14 residues. Germline V gives CDR1 MNHEY, CDR2 SMNVEV (reference sequence). Profiling relied on immunoSEQ multiplex PCR, and the TCRdb table lists in-frame clones only, not all of them. The sample gives around 1,100,000 clones, about 72% of which show up once; almost 0.9% is in the top ten. The V call is TRBV27, the J call TRBJ2-5; D remains unclear. The clonotype comes from a man aged 18 to 30 in good health. Some clones in this sample may be carry-over from other donors' samples. Sequencing was done on a sample of memory CD4+ T cells from PBMCs. Subset reported: CD45RA-negative fraction. The DNA for the CDR3 is TGTGCCAGCAGTCTCCGGGCCGCTGAAGAGACCCAGTACTTC. Translation: CASSLRAAEETQYF.